These 20 T cell receptor beta chains share one sample of origin, sequenced in a study of T cell responses to AZD1222 COVID-19 vaccine (dated by TCRdb to the early 2020s). The library was made by the immunoSEQ multiplex PCR assay. Here the immuneACCESS table is served through TCRdb, limited to in-frame sequences with V and J called. Missing clones are a known gap in these copies; in checked studies unresolved V genes cover under half, and the rest lacks a known reason. The table for this sample lists about 150,000 clones; over 75% of them were counted only once. Together, the top ten hold more than 1.3% of the sample. The sample's time point label, decoded: baseline before first vaccination. The sample in question was peripheral blood, obtained on day 0 of AZD1222 vaccination. Source of these receptors: an adult in good health.

The chain joins TRBV2 to TRBJ1-6; no reliable D call. The CDR3 is made up of 12 amino acids. V was cut by 3 bases and J by 10 bases, with 7 bases left in between. Germline loops: CDR1 SNHLY, CDR2 FYNNEI. The CDR3, as DNA: TGTGCCAGCAGTGATAGCCAGTCACCCCTCCACTTT. This gives the protein CASSDSQSPLHF.

This chain connects TRBV9 to TRBJ2-3; D uncertain. CDR3 length: 12 amino acids. Trimming pared 3 bases from V and 2 bases from J, leaving 4 bases between. The germline gives CDR1 SGDLS, CDR2 YYNGEE. The CDR3 nucleotides read TGTGCCAGCAGCGGAGACACAGATACGCAGTATTTT. This gives the protein CASSGDTDTQYF.

The CDR3 is CASSIDRTAGYTF. CDR3 bases: TGTGCCAGTAGTATAGATCGAACCGCTGGCTACACCTTC. This chain uses TRBV19 with TRBJ1-2; D ambiguous. Germline loops: CDR1 LNHDA, CDR2 SQIVND (reference sequence). The V and J ends lost 0 bases and 7 bases respectively, with 9 bases between them. This CDR3 contains 13 residues.

This clone was recorded only once. V gene TRBV7-9 combines with J gene TRBJ1-1; D possibly corresponds to TRBD1 (6 bases). This CDR3 has 13 amino acids. The V gene lost 5 bases and the J gene lost 4 bases, with 11 bases spanning the gap. The germline CDR1 and CDR2 sequences are SEHNR and FQNEAQ (reference sequence). The CDR3 loop is CASSPQGSTEAFF. The CDR3 DNA reads TGTGCCAGCAGCCCACAGGGATCCACTGAAGCTTTCTTT.

The rearrangement links TRBV6-5 to TRBJ2-3; the D is unclear. V was pared by 2 bases and J by 1 base, with 13 bases between. The length of the CDR3 is 16 residues. Germline lookup yields CDR1 MNHEY and CDR2 SVGAGI. CDR3 sequence: CASSYQPATGTDTQYF. The CDR3 bases are TGTGCCAGCAGTTACCAACCGGCCACGGGCACAGATACGCAGTATTTT.

The rearrangement joins TRBV3-1 (or the pseudogene TRBV3-2) to TRBJ1-4, with D unresolved. The CDR3 sequence is 12 residues long. CDR1 is LGHDT and CDR2 is YNNKEL in the germline V gene (reference sequence). Trimming pared 5 bases from V and 8 bases from J, leaving 9 bases between. The chain's CDR3 is CASSSRREKLFF. Here the CDR3 DNA reads TGTGCCAGCAGCTCGAGAAGGGAAAAACTGTTTTTT.

The chain is built from TRBV7-6 and TRBJ2-1, with D tentatively TRBD2 (6 bases). V was pared by 6 bases and J by 9 bases, with 15 bases between. This CDR3 is 13 amino acids long. The germline CDR1 and CDR2 sequences are SGHVS and FNYEAQ. The CDR3 is CASSLGASAEQFF. DNA of the CDR3: TGTGCCAGCAGTCTAGGGGCTAGCGCTGAGCAGTTCTTC.

V and J are TRBV5-6 and TRBJ2-5; 7 bases match TRBD2. The CDR3 sequence is 18 residues long. Germline V gene data show CDR1 as SGHDT and CDR2 as YYEEEE. Losses at the gene ends were 0 bases for V and 5 bases for J; bases not matched to a gene: 16. The CDR3 bases are TGTGCCAGCAGCTTGGCCGGAGAGCGGGGCCTAGGACGGGAGACCCAGTACTTC. This codes for CASSLAGERGLGRETQYF.

The chain joins TRBV6-2 or TRBV6-3 to TRBJ2-5; D ambiguous. The CDR3 covers 13 residues. The germline V gene encodes CDR1 MNHEY and CDR2 SVGEGT. Trimming took 2 bases from V and 2 from J, leaving 6 bases between them. In nucleotides, the CDR3 is TGTGCCAGCAGTTACAGATGGCAAGAGACCCAGTACTTC. Protein sequence: CASSYRWQETQYF.

This chain connects TRBV12-5 to TRBJ2-5; TRBD2 agrees at 15 bases. V dropped 6 bases and J dropped 2; count of bases not matched to a gene: 4. CDR1 LGHNT and CDR2 FRNRAP come from the germline V gene. The CDR3 loop spans 16 amino acids. The chain's CDR3 is CASGRGLAGGQETQYF. In DNA, the CDR3 is TGTGCTAGTGGCCGCGGACTAGCGGGAGGGCAAGAGACCCAGTACTTC.

The chain carries TRBV10-3 and TRBJ2-3, with D tentatively TRBD1 (5 bases). Germline CDR1 reads ENHRY; CDR2 reads SYGVKD. V was cut by 6 bases and J by 3 bases, with 16 bases left in between. This CDR3 is 15 amino acids long. CDR3 sequence: CAIRPDRPGTDTQYF. The DNA for the CDR3 is TGTGCCATCAGACCCGACAGACCTGGGACAGATACGCAGTATTTT.

This clone showed up just once. V and J are TRBV14 and TRBJ1-5, with D maybe TRBD1 (5 bases). Germline V CDR1 and CDR2: SGHDN, FVKESK. This CDR3 has 13 residues. V lost 2 bases and J lost 6, with 8 bases in between. This CDR3 reads CASSQSRGQPQHF. CDR3 DNA sequence: TGTGCCAGCAGCCAATCTAGGGGTCAGCCCCAGCATTTT.

The V gene is TRBV27, the J gene TRBJ2-7, with TRBD2 matching over 11 bases. Germline V lookup: CDR1 MNHEY, CDR2 SMNVEV (reference sequence). This CDR3 contains 15 residues. The trim removed 5 bases at V and 3 bases at J, leaving 6 bases unmatched. CDR3 nucleotides: TGTGCCAGCAGTCTCGGGACTAGCGGTAACTACGAGCAGTACTTC. As protein: CASSLGTSGNYEQYF.

This clone has a single count. V usage is TRBV7-9 and J usage is TRBJ1-4; the match to TRBD1 covers 8 bases. J was trimmed by 7 bases and V by 5 bases; bases with no gene match: 6. From germline, CDR1 is SEHNR and CDR2 FQNEAQ (reference sequence). This CDR3 is built from 14 residues. The CDR3 region has the DNA TGTGCCAGCAGCAAGACAGGGGAGTTTGAAAAACTGTTTTTT. Protein: CASSKTGEFEKLFF.

This chain connects TRBV10-3 to TRBJ2-5; TRBD1 matches 9 bases. CDR1 is ENHRY and CDR2 is SYGVKD in the germline V gene. The CDR3 contains 14 residues. The ends lost 6 bases at V and 5 bases at J; junction bases unmatched: 7. CDR3 protein: CAISLQGAKETQYF. CDR3 bases: TGTGCCATCAGCCTACAGGGGGCGAAGGAGACCCAGTACTTC.

This clone has just a few counts. The CDR3 is CASSRNQGYGYTF. DNA for the CDR3: TGTGCCAGCAGCCGCAATCAGGGCTATGGCTACACCTTC. The rearrangement uses TRBV7-2 and TRBJ1-2, with D perhaps matching TRBD1 (5 bases). The CDR3 loop spans 13 amino acids. The germline gives CDR1 SGHTA, CDR2 FQGNSA. Trimming pared 5 bases from V and 4 bases from J, leaving 11 bases between.

The rearrangement links TRBV5-4 to TRBJ2-1, with D tentatively TRBD2 (5 bases). The CDR3 totals 14 residues. V lost 1 base and J lost 4, with 9 bases in between. Germline assignment: CDR1 SGHNT and CDR2 YYREEE (reference sequence). CDR3 in DNA: TGTGCCAGCAGCTTGACTAGTTCTTACAATGAGCAGTTCTTC. Translating it yields CASSLTSSYNEQFF. Supplemented by reference TRBV5-4 and TRBJ2-1, the full variable domain reads ETGVTQSPTHLIKTRGQQVTLRCSSQSGHNTVSWYQQALGQGPQFIFQYYREEENGRGNFPPRFSGLQFPNYSSELNVNALELDDSALYLCASSLTSSYNEQFFGPGTRLTVL.

This sequence joins TRBV9 and TRBJ2-2, with 10 bases aligning to TRBD1. Germline lookup yields CDR1 SGDLS and CDR2 YYNGEE. Germline trimming cut 3 bases from V and 6 bases from J; bases unmatched to any gene: 5. The CDR3 extends over 15 amino acids. The CDR3 loop is CASSGGGQGPGELFF. The CDR3 region has the DNA TGTGCCAGCAGCGGTGGGGGACAGGGGCCCGGGGAGCTGTTTTTT. The complete variable domain, with remaining parts taken from reference TRBV9 and TRBJ2-2, reads DSGVTQTPKHLITATGQRVTLRCSPRSGDLSVYWYQQSLDQGLQFLIQYYNGEERAKGNILERFSAQQFPDLHSELNLSSLELGDSALYFCASSGGGQGPGELFFGEGSRLTVL.

The chain employs TRBV6-2 or TRBV6-3 and TRBJ1-1, with unresolved D. Germline-derived CDR1 and CDR2 are MNHEY and SVGEGT. V was pared by 2 bases and J by 6 bases, with 4 bases between. The CDR3 runs to 11 residues. CDR3: CASSYGAEAFF. CDR3 sequence (DNA): TGTGCCAGCAGTTACGGGGCTGAAGCTTTCTTT.

The chain joins TRBV9 to TRBJ1-1; a weak D match, TRBD1 (5 bases). Trimming stripped 0 bases from V and 3 bases from J, with 9 bases between. This CDR3 is built from 14 residues. CDR1 SGDLS and CDR2 YYNGEE come from the germline V gene. The CDR3 sequence: CASSVVLGDTEAFF. In DNA form, the CDR3 reads TGTGCCAGCAGCGTAGTGTTGGGGGACACTGAAGCTTTCTTT.